This is a list of T cell receptor beta chains from one sample in a study of PD-1 blockade in mismatch repair-deficient tumors. Assay: immunoSEQ multiplex PCR; the TCRdb copy retains only in-frame clones and omits some. The sample consists of around 100,000 clones, 82% of them appearing once. The starting material was peripheral blood, obtained about 33 weeks after starting pembrolizumab. The receptors stem from an adult with mismatch repair-deficient cancer. The CDR3 runs from the conserved cysteine through the conserved F or W. D genes are given only for firm matches. Clone size, where shown, is once, few, many, or a class for clones that have expanded.

v_gene,j_gene,d_gene,abundance,len,CDR3nt,CDR3aa
TRBV6-5,TRBJ1-2,-,-,13,TGTGCCAGCAGGACTGGACAGAACTATGGCTACACCTTC,CASRTGQNYGYTF
TRBV11-2,TRBJ2-7,-,-,15,TGTGCCAGCAGCCCCGATTGGGCTAGCTCCTACGAGCAGTACTTC,CASSPDWASSYEQYF
TRBV5-5,TRBJ2-7,-,-,12,TGTGCCAGCAGCTGGAGCCAATACGAGCAGTACTTC,CASSWSQYEQYF
TRBV27,TRBJ2-7,-,-,15,TGTGCCAGCAGTTTTCGGCCGACACACCCCTACGAGCAGTACTTC,CASSFRPTHPYEQYF
TRBV7-2,TRBJ2-1,-,-,14,TGTGCCAGCAGCTTATTTTTAGAAATCCATGAGCAGTTCTTC,CASSLFLEIHEQFF
TRBV7-9,TRBJ1-2,-,-,14,TGTGCCAGCAGCTCCCCGGACAGACTCTATGGCTACACCTTC,CASSSPDRLYGYTF
TRBV5-6,TRBJ2-5,TRBD2,-,16,TGTGCCAGCAGCTCATGGACTAGCGGGAGCCAAGAGACCCAGTACTTC,CASSSWTSGSQETQYF
TRBV15,TRBJ2-7,-,-,16,TGTGCCACCAGCAGACAAGGCGAAATCAGCTCCTACGAGCAGTACTTC,CATSRQGEISSYEQYF
TRBV27,TRBJ1-5,TRBD1,-,17,TGTGCCAGCAGTTTACGACAGGGCCCATGGGGCAATCAGCCCCAGCATTTT,CASSLRQGPWGNQPQHF
TRBV11-1,TRBJ2-1,TRBD2,-,16,TGTGCCAGCAGCTACCGAGCGGGGAGCTCCTACAATGAGCAGTTCTTC,CASSYRAGSSYNEQFF
TRBV6-4,TRBJ2-1,-,-,13,TGTGCCAGCAGTCCCGGGGCCTACAATGAGCAGTTCTTC,CASSPGAYNEQFF
TRBV7-8,TRBJ1-1,-,-,14,TGTGCCAGCAGACTGGCGGGAGACTTCTCTGAAGCTTTCTTT,CASRLAGDFSEAFF
TRBV7-2,TRBJ2-5,TRBD2,-,21,TGTGCCAGCAGCTTAGCCCCGGGACTAGCGGGAACTTACCCCTCGCAAGAGACCCAGTACTTC,CASSLAPGLAGTYPSQETQYF
TRBV11-1,TRBJ1-2,TRBD1,-,13,TGTGCCAGCAGCGTGACAGGGGGCGATGGCTACACCTTC,CASSVTGGDGYTF
TRBV4-1,TRBJ2-7,-,-,15,TGCGCCAGCAGCCCCCGTTTTGAGCTCTCCTACGAGCAGTACTTC,CASSPRFELSYEQYF
TRBV9,TRBJ2-2,TRBD2,once,18,TGTGCCAGCAGCCCCCAACGAACTAGCGGGGATAATAACGGGGAGCTGTTTTTT,CASSPQRTSGDNNGELFF
TRBV10-1,TRBJ2-7,-,-,12,TGCGCCAGCGGGACCGACTCCTACGAGCAGTACTTC,CASGTDSYEQYF
TRBV28,TRBJ2-3,TRBD1,-,15,TGTGCCAGCAGTCCCCGGACAGGAGACATCGATACGCAGTATTTT,CASSPRTGDIDTQYF
TRBV27,TRBJ2-7,-,-,14,TGTGCCAGCAGTCCCCGGGACGGGAGCTACGAGCAGTACTTC,CASSPRDGSYEQYF
TRBV4-2,TRBJ1-4,-,-,18,TGTGCCAGCAGCCAGGCTAGGACTTGGACAGCAACTAATGAAAAACTGTTTTTT,CASSQARTWTATNEKLFF
TRBV5-6,TRBJ2-1,TRBD2,-,15,TGTGCCAGCAGCCCCGGGACTAGCTATTACAATGAGCAGTTCTTC,CASSPGTSYYNEQFF
TRBV11-3,TRBJ2-7,TRBD2,-,16,TGTGCCAGCAGCTTAGGGACTAGCGGTTTCGGCTACGAGCAGTACTTC,CASSLGTSGFGYEQYF
TRBV5-1,TRBJ2-2,-,-,18,TGCGCCAGCAGCTTGGCCCGGGCCGGGCTAACGAACACCGGGGAGCTGTTTTTT,CASSLARAGLTNTGELFF
TRBV5-5,TRBJ2-5,-,-,12,TGTGCCAGCAGCTTGATGGAAGAGACCCAGTACTTC,CASSLMEETQYF
TRBV6-6,TRBJ1-5,-,-,13,TGTGCCAGCACCTTCGAGATGGATCAGCCCCAGCATTTT,CASTFEMDQPQHF
TRBV11-2,TRBJ2-7,-,-,14,TGTGCCAGCAGCTTAAGGCCGAGTACCTACGAGCAGTACTTC,CASSLRPSTYEQYF
TRBV10-2,TRBJ1-5,-,-,14,TGCGCCAGCAGAGGAACTGGCTTCAATCAGCCCCAGCATTTT,CASRGTGFNQPQHF
TRBV7-2,TRBJ2-3,TRBD2,-,17,TGTGCCAGCAGCTTAGCTGGCGGGAGGTTGGGCACAGATACGCAGTATTTT,CASSLAGGRLGTDTQYF
TRBV7-9,TRBJ2-7,TRBD1,few,14,TGTGCCAGCAGCAAGGACAGGGGCGGCCACGAGCAGTACTTC,CASSKDRGGHEQYF
TRBV7-8,TRBJ1-1,-,once,15,TGTGCCAGCAGCTTAGATGTGCGGATGAACACTGAAGCTTTCTTT,CASSLDVRMNTEAFF
TRBV10-3,TRBJ2-7,TRBD1,-,17,TGTGCCATCAGTGAGTCGTGGCAGGGGGAAACCTCCTACGAGCAGTACTTC,CAISESWQGETSYEQYF
TRBV30,TRBJ2-2,-,-,12,TGTGCCTGGAGTGAGGTTCCGGGGGAGCTGTTTTTT,CAWSEVPGELFF
TRBV27,TRBJ2-6,-,-,16,TGTGCCAGCAGTTTATGGTTGGGGACTGGGGCCAACGTCCTGACTTTC,CASSLWLGTGANVLTF
TRBV7-2,TRBJ2-4,TRBD1,-,16,TGTGCCAGCAGCTCTACAGGGGGCTTAAGGGGAAACATTCAGTACTTC,CASSSTGGLRGNIQYF
TRBV5-4,TRBJ2-7,-,-,12,TGTGCCAGCAGCTTGGATGGTTCCGAGCAGTACTTC,CASSLDGSEQYF
TRBV19,TRBJ1-1,-,few,13,TGTGCCAGTAGTTCATGGGGGGGCACTGAAGCTTTCTTT,CASSSWGGTEAFF
TRBV7-9,TRBJ2-3,-,-,15,TGTGCCAGCAGCTTCGGGGGAGTAAGGACAGATACGCAGTATTTT,CASSFGGVRTDTQYF
TRBV27,TRBJ2-5,TRBD2,-,15,TGTGCCAGCAGAGCTCTAGCGGGAGCTGTGGAGACCCAGTACTTC,CASRALAGAVETQYF
TRBV7-9,TRBJ2-6,-,-,15,TGTGCCAGCAGCTCAGCTGCCCCTGGGGCCAACGTCCTGACTTTC,CASSSAAPGANVLTF
TRBV11-2,TRBJ2-7,TRBD1,-,13,TGTGCCAGCCGGGACAGCAGCTCCTACGAGCAGTACTTC,CASRDSSSYEQYF
TRBV6-6,TRBJ2-7,TRBD2,-,14,TGTGCCAGCAGGAGCGCGGGAGGCGGCTACGAGCAGTACTTC,CASRSAGGGYEQYF
TRBV2,TRBJ1-5,-,-,14,TGTGCCAGCAGTGGATGGGCAGGGCGTCAGCCCCAGCATTTT,CASSGWAGRQPQHF